The source of this T cell receptor beta chain is a study of blood T cell repertoires in COVID-19 (dated by TCRdb to 2020 to 2022). Turning to the overall study: Samples from collaborators originated in the United States, Italy and Spain and spanned both the acute and convalescent phases of COVID-19. The material from the prospective study consisted of cDNA or gDNA derived from T cells, B-cell-depleted T cells, or PBMCs. The dataset comprised deeply sampled blood TCRbeta repertoires from subjects exposed to, actively infected with, or recovered from COVID-19. The repertoires were made available in a free public database intended to serve as a resource for research on the immune response to SARS-CoV-2. The samples were drawn from two sources: the first 160 participants of the ongoing ImmuneRACE study, and 950 to 1,500 subjects contributed by 6 global collaborators. Sample metadata almost always included a de-identified subject ID, COVID-19 status, age in years and sex. Where available, HLA class I and class II types were obtained from metadata supplied by the sample provider rather than from assay-based typing. The study at large found these results: How much clinical and demographic metadata was included differed by source and by participant, and the metadata was provided uncurated.

Ends trimmed: V by 2 bases, J by 10 bases; bases unmatched to a gene: 12. Taken from cysteine to phenylalanine, the CDR3 has 15 residues. Only the CDR3 DNA is retained, 45 bases long and in frame from the first base. Sequences LNHDA (CDR1) and SQIVND (CDR2) are obtained from the germline V gene (reference sequence). Whole blood was collected in K2EDTA tubes by collaborating institutions according to the institutions' own protocols. For TCRbeta analysis, collaborators shipped samples as frozen whole blood, isolated PBMCs, or DNA extracted from either of those sample types. TCRbeta CDR3 regions were amplified from genomic DNA by means of the immunoSEQ Assay, a bias-controlled multiplex PCR. The original methods were these. The number of nucleated cells in each sample was estimated from the amplification of reference gene primers within the assay. Sequence reads were collapsed and filtered to measure the absolute abundance of every unique TCRbeta CDR3 rearrangement. For each sample, productive Simpson clonality was calculated as the square root of Simpson's diversity index over productive rearrangements. The immuneACCESS repertoire file appears here via TCRdb, limited to in-frame rearrangements. These files lack a portion of the clones; in checked studies, under half of the deficit traces to unresolved V genes, and the cause of the others is not known. V, J and clone size derive from that table, while D and trimming were established from the DNA sequence. Within this sample are a few hundred thousand clones, with around 86% of them counted one time only. The ten biggest clones cover around 4.7% of the sample.

Worth noting for this clone: Its antigen is currently not known. No much larger clone is present one base from it, and per-base qualities are unavailable.

The sequencing input was peripheral blood. Recombination linked TRBV19 to TRBJ2-7; TRBD2 agrees with 9 junctional bases. The sequence derives from a human donor in a cohort sampled during active COVID-19. DNA sequence: TGTGCCAGTAGTATAAGGGGAGTAGCGGGAGTGGAACAGTACTTC. Translation gives CASSIRGVAGVEQYF.